Below, 22 T cell receptor beta chains from the same sample are listed, as sequenced in a study of blood T cell repertoires in COVID-19. Assay used: immunoSEQ multiplex PCR; TCRdb lists only in-frame clones, some missing. The repertoire holds roughly 260,000 clones, with 88% as singletons. The sequenced material came from peripheral blood. Source of these receptors: a man between 60 and 75 years old who had recovered from COVID-19.

This clone came up once. The rearrangement links TRBV19 to TRBJ1-1, with 7 bases fitting TRBD1. CDR1 is LNHDA and CDR2 is SQIVND in the germline V gene (reference sequence). Trimming removed 10 bases from V and 7 bases from J; junction bases left unmatched: 12. CDR3 size: 13 residues. The CDR3 protein is CATTGTASHEAFF. The DNA for the CDR3 is TGTGCCACCACCGGGACAGCCTCCCATGAAGCTTTCTTT.

V gene TRBV18 combines with J gene TRBJ1-4; 9 bases are a match to TRBD1. From germline, CDR1 is KGHSH and CDR2 LQKENI. V lost 4 bases to trimming and J lost 8 bases; unmatched junction nucleotides: 5. The CDR3 runs 14 residues. CDR3 region: CASSQQGAGEKLFF. The CDR3 region has the DNA TGTGCCAGCTCACAACAGGGGGCGGGCGAAAAACTGTTTTTT.

The chain couples TRBV3-1 (or the pseudogene TRBV3-2) to TRBJ1-2; D not certain. The CDR3 covers 13 residues. V was shortened by 4 bases and J by 8 bases, with 14 bases between the two germline ends. Germline V gene data show CDR1 as LGHDT and CDR2 as YNNKEL (reference sequence). CDR3 amino acids: CASSLNGRAGYTF. As DNA, the CDR3 is TGTGCCAGCAGCCTAAACGGAAGAGCGGGCTACACCTTC.

The chain links TRBV29-1 to TRBJ1-5; no clear D. CDR1 is SQVTM and CDR2 is ANQGSEA in the germline V gene. This CDR3 region has 13 residues. Trimming pared 4 bases from V and 6 bases from J, leaving 13 bases between. Written as DNA, the CDR3 is TGCAGCGTTGCCGGTTCTTCCGGTCAGCCCCAGCATTTT. It codes for CSVAGSSGQPQHF.

This rearrangement joins TRBV25-1 to TRBJ2-7; D might be TRBD2 (5 bases). CDR3 length equals 13 residues. V was cut by 3 bases and J by 4 bases, with 10 bases left in between. Germline loops: CDR1 MGHDK, CDR2 SYGVNS. CDR3 in amino acids: CASSEGSGYEQYF. In nucleotides, the CDR3 is TGTGCCAGCAGTGAGGGCTCGGGGTACGAGCAGTACTTC.

This rearrangement joins TRBV9 to TRBJ2-1; 7 bases agree with TRBD1. J lost 1 base, V lost 4 bases, and 8 bases had no gene match. Germline CDR1 and CDR2: SGDLS and YYNGEE. The CDR3 has 16 residues. As DNA, the CDR3 is TGTGCCAGCAGCATCCAGACAGGGAAGTCCTACAATGAGCAGTTCTTC. Its protein is CASSIQTGKSYNEQFF.

The J gene is TRBJ2-7, the V gene TRBV19, with 7 bases matching TRBD1. Germline CDR1 is LNHDA and CDR2 is SQIVND (reference sequence). CDR3 length equals 15 residues. V shed 6 bases and J 3 bases; nucleotides not matched to a gene: 11. CDR3 bases: TGTGCCAGTAGCGAGACAGGGACGCTCAGCTACGAGCAGTACTTC. As protein: CASSETGTLSYEQYF.

This chain connects TRBV19 to TRBJ2-2; 9 bases are shared with TRBD1. The CDR3 contains 15 residues. Per the germline V gene, CDR1 is LNHDA and CDR2 is SQIVND (reference sequence). With 5 bases clipped from V and 4 bases from J, the junction kept 5 bases outside the gene matches. The CDR3 reads CASSVGTGFTGELFF. CDR3 nucleotides: TGTGCCAGTAGTGTCGGGACAGGGTTCACCGGGGAGCTGTTTTTT.

The chain is built from TRBV7-3 and TRBJ2-1; 8 positions agree with TRBD1. CDR3 length: 14 amino acids. After removal of 4 bases from V and 6 bases from J, the junction contained 5 bases not matched to a gene. The V gene's germline CDR1 is SGHTA and CDR2 FQGTGA. The CDR3 sequence: CASSSGQGGNEQFF. CDR3 coding DNA: TGTGCCAGCAGCTCCGGACAGGGCGGCAATGAGCAGTTCTTC.

V is TRBV7-3 and J is TRBJ2-3, with D uncertain. Germline-derived CDR1 and CDR2 are SGHTA and FQGTGA. With 1 base removed from V and 2 bases from J, the gap between germline ends came to 7 bases. CDR3 size: 14 residues. The CDR3 nucleotides read TGTGCCAGCAGCTTAATTGGCCACACAGATACGCAGTATTTT. This sequence encodes CASSLIGHTDTQYF.

The chain couples TRBV6-5 to TRBJ2-2; 9 bases agree with TRBD1. The length of the CDR3 is 16 residues. Germline assignment: CDR1 MNHEY and CDR2 SVGAGI. V was pared by 2 bases and J by 8 bases, with 9 bases of the junction left unmatched. CDR3 protein: CASSYEGTGMGGELFF. DNA of the CDR3: TGTGCCAGCAGTTACGAGGGGACAGGGATGGGAGGGGAGCTGTTTTTT.

This chain uses TRBV2 with TRBJ2-3; 8 bases agree with TRBD2. This CDR3 comprises 11 residues. Germline values: CDR1 SNHLY, CDR2 FYNNEI. The V and J ends lost 8 bases and 12 bases, in that order; junction bases with no gene match: 7. The CDR3 DNA sequence: TGTGCCAGCGGGGAAGCGGGGGCTCAGTATTTT. Translated: CASGEAGAQYF.

The V gene is TRBV7-6, the J gene TRBJ1-2; D possibly corresponds to TRBD1 (5 bases). The CDR3 sequence is 18 residues long. Germline assignment: CDR1 SGHVS and CDR2 FNYEAQ. The V and J ends lost 5 bases and 0 bases respectively, with 22 bases between them. The CDR3 protein is CASSPRWRGPSSNYGYTF. The CDR3 DNA reads TGTGCCAGCAGCCCTCGGTGGAGGGGTCCGAGTTCTAACTATGGCTACACCTTC.

The rearrangement links TRBV27 to TRBJ1-6; weak D call: TRBD1 (6 bases). Trimming cost V 5 bases and J 9 bases, with 23 bases left between them. The CDR3 sequence is 17 residues long. Germline V CDR1 and CDR2: MNHEY, SMNVEV (reference sequence). CDR3 in DNA: TGTGCCAGCAGTCCGAGACCCTCCGCAGGGGTAGGTTCACCCCTCCACTTT. Residues: CASSPRPSAGVGSPLHF.

The genes are TRBV19 and TRBJ2-5, with 8 bases that match TRBD2. J gave up 3 bases and V 6 bases, and 3 bases lay outside the gene matches. Germline CDR1 reads LNHDA; CDR2 reads SQIVND (reference sequence). This CDR3 spans 13 amino acids. Here the CDR3 reads CASSRAGEETQYF. CDR3 bases: TGTGCCAGTAGCCGAGCGGGGGAAGAGACCCAGTACTTC. Full variable domain (missing parts from reference TRBV19 and TRBJ2-5): DGGITQSPKYLFRKEGQNVTLSCEQNLNHDAMYWYRQDPGQGLRLIYYSQIVNDFQKGDIAEGYSVSREKKESFPLTVTSAQKNPTAFYLCASSRAGEETQYFGPGTRLLVL.

V gene TRBV19 combines with J gene TRBJ1-1; perhaps TRBD1 as D (6 bases). Germline assignment: CDR1 LNHDA and CDR2 SQIVND (reference sequence). V was clipped by 7 bases and J by 5 bases, with 17 bases between them. The CDR3 totals 14 residues. Here the CDR3 DNA reads TGTGCCAGTACCACCGACAGGTCCCCAACTGAAGCTTTCTTT. Protein: CASTTDRSPTEAFF.

The rearrangement links TRBV6-2 or TRBV6-3 to TRBJ2-2; maybe TRBD1 (6 bases). The germline V and J ends were trimmed by 6 bases and 8 bases, with 22 bases remaining between them. The CDR3 is 16 amino acids. Germline V gives CDR1 MNHEY, CDR2 SVGEGT. Here the CDR3 DNA reads TGTGCCAGCAGCGGGATACCGGGACACGGGACGGGGGAGCTGTTTTTT. Translated: CASSGIPGHGTGELFF.

CDR3 DNA: TGTGCCAGCAGCCACGGGGGGGGCGGCTATGGCTACACCTTC. Translation: CASSHGGGGYGYTF. V is TRBV5-5 and J is TRBJ1-2; a possible D gene is TRBD1 (6 bases). This CDR3 spans 14 amino acids. Germline loops: CDR1 SGHKS, CDR2 YYEKEE (reference sequence). Trimming pared 4 bases from V and 4 bases from J, leaving 14 bases between.

The CDR3 DNA is TGTGCCAGCAGCACAGGCGGCAATCAGCCCCAGCATTTT. The encoded protein is CASSTGGNQPQHF. The rearrangement links TRBV7-9 to TRBJ1-5; possibly TRBD1 for D (5 bases). CDR3 length equals 13 residues. The germline CDR1 and CDR2 sequences are SEHNR and FQNEAQ (reference sequence). V lost 5 bases to trimming and J lost 2 bases, with 7 bases between them.

Of note for this clone: The junction and the germline gene differ at one end; a read error may be behind it. The V call is TRBV30, the J call TRBJ1-6; TRBD1 is a possible D gene (5 bases). The CDR3 is 16 residues long. Looked up from germline, CDR1 is GTSNPN and CDR2 is SVGIG (reference sequence). The CDR3 protein is CAGSLTAATANSPLHF. The CDR3 DNA reads as TGTGCCGGGAGCCTGACAGCCGCGACTGCTAATTCACCCCTCCACTTT.

The rearrangement links TRBV29-1 to TRBJ1-1; perhaps TRBD1 as D (5 bases). There are 10 residues in the CDR3. CDR1 is SQVTM, CDR2 ANQGSEA, per germline. Trimming removed 3 bases from V and 9 bases from J, with 8 bases in between. The CDR3 spells CSVEDTKAFF. The CDR3 DNA reads TGCAGCGTTGAGGACACAAAAGCTTTCTTT. The full variable domain, its missing parts supplied by reference TRBV29-1 and TRBJ1-1, is SAVISQKPSRDICQRGTSLTIQCQVDSQVTMMFWYRQQPGQSLTLIATANQGSEATYESGFVIDKFPISRPNLTFSTLTVSNMSPEDSSIYLCSVEDTKAFFGQGTRLTVV.

The chain is built from TRBV11-2 and TRBJ2-7, with a tentative D call TRBD1 (5 bases). Between the trimmed V and J ends, which lost 4 bases and 7 bases, there was a span of 17 bases. In germline, CDR1 is SGHAT, CDR2 FQNNGV. The CDR3 is 14 amino acids. CDR3 protein: CASSSGNNAREQYF. For the CDR3, the DNA is TGTGCCAGCAGCTCAGGGAACAACGCTCGGGAGCAGTACTTC.